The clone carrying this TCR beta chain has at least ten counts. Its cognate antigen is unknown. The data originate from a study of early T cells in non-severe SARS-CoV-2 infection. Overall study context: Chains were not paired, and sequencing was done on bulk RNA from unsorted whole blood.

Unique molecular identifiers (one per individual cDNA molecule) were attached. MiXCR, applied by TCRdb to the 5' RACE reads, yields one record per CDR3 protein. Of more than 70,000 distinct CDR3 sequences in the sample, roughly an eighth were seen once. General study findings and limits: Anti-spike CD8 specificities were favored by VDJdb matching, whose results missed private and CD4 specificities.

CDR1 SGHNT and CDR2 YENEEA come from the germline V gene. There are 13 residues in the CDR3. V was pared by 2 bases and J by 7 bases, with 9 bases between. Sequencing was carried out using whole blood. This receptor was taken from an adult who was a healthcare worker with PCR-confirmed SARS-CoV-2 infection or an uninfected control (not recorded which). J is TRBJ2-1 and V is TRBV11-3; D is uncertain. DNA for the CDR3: TGTGCCAGCAGCTTAACAACCCCTAATGAGCAGTTCTTC. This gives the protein CASSLTTPNEQFF.